The 23 T cell receptor beta chains below come from one sample, sequenced in a study of T-cell reconstitution after alpha-beta-depleted transplantation in children. The TCRbeta library was prepared with unique molecular identifiers. TCRdb called the PCR reads again in MiXCR, with one record for every CDR3 protein. The sample records nearly 550,000 distinct CDR3 sequences, around 20% being singletons. The specimen was PBMCs from the stem cell graft donor, collected from the stem cell graft. The receptors here all came from a human donor who donated a stem cell graft to a child with acute lymphoblastic leukemia.

In this sample, this clonotype turned up a few times. The chain has TRBV20-1 and TRBJ2-2; TRBD2 matches 12 bases. The germline V gene has CDR1 DFQATT and CDR2 SNEGSKA (reference sequence). Germline trimming cut 1 base from V and 3 bases from J; bases unmatched to any gene: 6. This CDR3 is built from 17 residues. CDR3 residues: CSARASGRGLDTGELFF. The CDR3 region has the DNA TGCAGTGCTAGAGCTAGCGGGAGGGGCCTCGACACCGGGGAGCTGTTTTTT.

The V and J genes are TRBV2 and TRBJ2-1; D might be TRBD1 or TRBD2, each matching 5 bases. The CDR3 has 12 amino acids. Germline CDR1 and CDR2: SNHLY and FYNNEI. V lost 10 bases to trimming and J lost 12 bases, with 19 bases between them. This CDR3 is CATRGTDDWQFF. The CDR3 DNA is TGTGCCACGAGGGGCACGGACGACTGGCAGTTCTTC.

The chain has TRBV24-1 and TRBJ2-5; 7 positions match TRBD1. Trimming took 8 bases from V and 3 from J; bases not matched to a gene: 20. The CDR3 runs to 18 residues. Germline values: CDR1 KGHDR, CDR2 SFDVKD. CDR3 sequence: CATTWTAEVRDREETQYF. For the CDR3, the DNA is TGTGCCACCACCTGGACTGCTGAGGTTCGGGACAGAGAAGAGACCCAGTACTTC.

This clonotype was seen more than once but under ten times. The chain combines TRBV5-1 with TRBJ1-2; 9 bases map to TRBD1. CDR1 and CDR2 (germline): SGHRS, YFSETQ. CDR3 length: 13 residues. V lost 4 bases and J lost 8; bases outside the gene matches: 6. The CDR3 loop is CASSPWDREGYTF. CDR3 nucleotide sequence: TGCGCCAGCAGCCCATGGGACAGGGAAGGCTACACCTTC.

Notes on this clonotype: One base away lies a much larger clone, so this may be a sequencing read error. The chain carries TRBV19 and TRBJ1-1; the D gene is possibly TRBD1 (6 bases). V was shortened by 6 bases and J by 2 bases, with 10 bases between the two germline ends. The CDR3 extends over 13 amino acids. CDR1 and CDR2 (germline): LNHDA, SQIVND (reference sequence). The CDR3 DNA follows: TGTGCCAGTAGCCCAGGGGATAACACTGAAGCTTTCTTT. Its translation is CASSPGDNTEAFF.

V gene TRBV11-2 combines with J gene TRBJ2-7; 14 nucleotides align to TRBD2. This CDR3 is 19 amino acids long. With V trimmed by 0 bases and J by 3 bases, 10 bases remained unmatched. Per germline, CDR1 SGHAT and CDR2 FQNNGV. CDR3 nucleotides: TGTGCCAGCAGCTTAGATTGGGGCAGGGGGACTAGCGGGAGCTACGAGCAGTACTTC. Amino acid sequence: CASSLDWGRGTSGSYEQYF. The variable domain in full, with the rest retrieved from reference TRBV11-2 and TRBJ2-7, is EAGVAQSPRYKIIEKRQSVAFWCNPISGHATLYWYQQILGQGPKLLIQFQNNGVVDDSQLPKDRFSAERLKGVDSTLKIQPAKLEDSAVYLCASSLDWGRGTSGSYEQYFGPGTRLTVT.

The sample holds many counts of this clonotype. The chain combines TRBV7-9 with TRBJ2-5; tentatively, D is TRBD1 or TRBD2 (6 bases each). The CDR3 is made up of 13 amino acids. Germline CDR1 SEHNR, CDR2 FQNEAQ (reference sequence). Trimming left V 3 bases short and J 5 bases short, with 10 bases between. CDR3 bases: TGTGCCAGCAGCTTTCGGGGGCGCGAGACCCAGTACTTC. Protein product: CASSFRGRETQYF.

The rearrangement uses TRBV7-3 and TRBJ2-7, with 7 bases that match TRBD1. V lost 0 bases, J lost 0 bases, and 2 bases stayed unmatched. Germline CDR1 and CDR2: SGHTA and FQGTGA. CDR3 length: 15 residues. As DNA, the CDR3 is TGTGCCAGCAGCTTAACAGGGGGCGGCTCCTACGAGCAGTACTTC. Its protein is CASSLTGGGSYEQYF.

This clonotype was picked up many times. A read error may produce the germline difference seen at one junction end. The chain is built from TRBV12-3 or TRBV12-4 and TRBJ2-7, with 10 bases matching TRBD2. The CDR3 has 13 residues. CDR3 protein: CASSTSGAYEQYF. DNA for the CDR3: TGCGCCAGCAGCACTAGCGGGGCCTACGAGCAGTACTTC.

This clonotype was detected only a few times. This chain connects TRBV12-3 or TRBV12-4 to TRBJ2-7, with 8 bases fitting TRBD1. Trimming removed 6 bases from V and 5 bases from J; junction bases left unmatched: 9. This CDR3 comprises 14 residues. CDR3 region: CASSRTGIGDEQYF. The CDR3 coding sequence is TGTGCCAGCAGCAGGACAGGGATCGGCGACGAGCAGTACTTC.

This clonotype was seen more than once but under ten times. The chain uses TRBV27 and TRBJ1-1, with D tentatively TRBD1 (5 bases). Trimming took 8 bases from V and 5 from J, leaving 15 bases between them. Germline V gene lookup returns CDR1 MNHEY and CDR2 SMNVEV (reference sequence). This CDR3 spans 13 amino acids. The CDR3 here is CASRGPFGTEAFF. DNA of the CDR3: TGTGCCAGCCGGGGACCGTTTGGAACTGAAGCTTTCTTT.

J is TRBJ1-2 and V is TRBV7-3; TRBD1 matches at 9 bases. This CDR3 spans 14 amino acids. V lost 5 bases to trimming and J lost 8 bases; unmatched junction nucleotides: 9. The germline CDR1 and CDR2 sequences are SGHTA and FQGTGA. The CDR3 spells CASSPGQGPEGYTF. As DNA, the CDR3 is TGTGCCAGCAGCCCAGGACAGGGGCCAGAAGGCTACACCTTC.

The rearrangement links TRBV7-3 to TRBJ2-1; 10 bases map to TRBD2. This CDR3 spans 15 amino acids. Germline lookup yields CDR1 SGHTA and CDR2 FQGTGA. J gave up 6 bases and V 6 bases, and 8 bases lay outside the gene matches. The CDR3: CASRTLAGEGNEQFF. For the CDR3, the DNA is TGTGCCAGCAGGACCCTAGCGGGAGAAGGCAATGAGCAGTTCTTC. Full variable domain (remainder filled in from reference TRBV7-3 and TRBJ2-1): GAGVSQTPSNKVTEKGKYVELRCDPISGHTALYWYRQSLGQGPEFLIYFQGTGAADDSGLPNDRFFAVRPEGSVSTLKIQRTERGDSAVYLCASRTLAGEGNEQFFGPGTRLTVL.

The CDR3 spells CASSSPFSYEQYF. CDR3 bases: TGCGCCAGCAGTTCGCCTTTCTCCTACGAGCAGTACTTC. V gene TRBV5-1 combines with J gene TRBJ2-7, with no clear D. The CDR3 loop spans 13 amino acids. V lost 5 bases to trimming and J lost 0 bases, with 9 bases between them. Germline lookup yields CDR1 SGHRS and CDR2 YFSETQ.

The rearrangement uses TRBV6-1 and TRBJ2-1; 10 bases are a match to TRBD1. Germline-derived CDR1 and CDR2 are MNHNS and SASEGT. The trim removed 0 bases at V and 5 bases at J, leaving 4 bases unmatched. CDR3 size: 16 residues. The CDR3 coding sequence is TGTGCCAGCAGTGAAGCGCCGGGACAGGGGCACAATGAGCAGTTCTTC. This gives the protein CASSEAPGQGHNEQFF.

This clonotype has more than one count but fewer than ten. The chain is built from TRBV20-1 and TRBJ1-1; D is undetermined. Germline V gene lookup returns CDR1 DFQATT and CDR2 SNEGSKA (reference sequence). The ends were cut back, 6 bases at V and 5 bases at J, with 19 bases in the middle. This CDR3 contains 14 residues. CDR3 sequence reads: CSARESGMGTEAFF. The CDR3 DNA sequence: TGCAGTGCGAGGGAGTCGGGAATGGGAACTGAAGCTTTCTTT.

The chain has TRBV20-1 and TRBJ2-4, with D maybe TRBD1 (5 bases). The CDR3 is made up of 16 amino acids. Germline V gene data show CDR1 as DFQATT and CDR2 as SNEGSKA (reference sequence). Trimming stripped 3 bases from V and 1 base from J, with 16 bases between. CDR3 sequence (DNA): TGCAGTGCTAGGGCTCAGAAAGGGGTCGCCAAAAACATTCAGTACTTC. Protein product: CSARAQKGVAKNIQYF.

This clonotype came up a few times. The J gene is TRBJ1-2, the V gene TRBV20-1; 7 bases are shared with TRBD1. Germline assignment: CDR1 DFQATT and CDR2 SNEGSKA (reference sequence). This CDR3 contains 14 residues. V lost 3 bases to trimming and J lost 3 bases; unmatched junction nucleotides: 7. The DNA for the CDR3 is TGCAGTGCTAGGCTTATAGACAGGGACTATGGCTACACCTTC. It is translated as CSARLIDRDYGYTF.

This rearrangement joins TRBV7-3 to TRBJ2-1; 9 positions agree with TRBD2. This CDR3 spans 16 amino acids. Per germline, CDR1 SGHTA and CDR2 FQGTGA. The V and J ends lost 5 bases and 5 bases, in that order; junction bases with no gene match: 10. CDR3 region: CASSPGAGGMNNEQFF. The DNA for the CDR3 is TGTGCCAGCAGCCCTGGGGCGGGGGGGATGAACAATGAGCAGTTCTTC.

V usage is TRBV6-5 and J usage is TRBJ2-1, with 7 positions matching TRBD2. The CDR3 spans 15 residues. Per germline, CDR1 MNHEY and CDR2 SVGAGI. V gave up 2 bases and J gave up 8 bases; unmatched junction bases: 9. The CDR3 protein is CASSYIRGSVDEQFF. DNA of the CDR3: TGTGCCAGCAGTTACATCCGCGGGAGCGTCGATGAGCAGTTCTTC.

The sample holds a few counts of this clonotype. This chain connects TRBV7-9 to TRBJ2-7; the D gene is possibly TRBD2 (5 bases). CDR3 length equals 12 residues. Trimming pared 5 bases from V and 7 bases from J, leaving 12 bases between. CDR1 SEHNR and CDR2 FQNEAQ come from the germline V gene (reference sequence). CDR3 region: CASSASGGEQYF. In DNA form, the CDR3 reads TGTGCCAGCAGCGCCAGCGGCGGGGAGCAGTACTTC.

This clonotype was observed a handful of times. The rearrangement links TRBV12-3 or TRBV12-4 to TRBJ1-1, with D perhaps matching TRBD1 (6 bases). The CDR3 is made up of 16 amino acids. Trimming left V 4 bases short and J 1 base short, with 16 bases between. The chain's CDR3 is CASSSFSGGANTEAFF. The DNA of the CDR3 is TGTGCCAGCAGTTCGTTCTCCGGGGGGGCGAACACTGAAGCTTTCTTT.

This clonotype has a count of ten or more. The V call is TRBV24-1, the J call TRBJ1-2; no clear D gene. V lost 6 bases to trimming and J lost 4 bases, with 11 bases between them. The CDR3 is 13 amino acids. Germline V gives CDR1 KGHDR, CDR2 SFDVKD. The CDR3 region is CATSPPMGYGYTF. The CDR3 DNA reads TGTGCCACCAGTCCCCCTATGGGCTATGGCTACACCTTC.